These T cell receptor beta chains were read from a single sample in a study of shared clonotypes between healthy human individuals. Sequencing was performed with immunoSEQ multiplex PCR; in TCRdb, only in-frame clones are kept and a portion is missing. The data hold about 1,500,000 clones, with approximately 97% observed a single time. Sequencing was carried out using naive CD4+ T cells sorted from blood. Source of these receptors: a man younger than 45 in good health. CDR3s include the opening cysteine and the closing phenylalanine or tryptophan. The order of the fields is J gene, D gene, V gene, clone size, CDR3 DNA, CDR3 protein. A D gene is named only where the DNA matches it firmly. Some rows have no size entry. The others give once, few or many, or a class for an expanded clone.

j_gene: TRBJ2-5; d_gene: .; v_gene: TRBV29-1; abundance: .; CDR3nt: TGCAGCGTTGAATTGGGGCAAGAGACCCAGTACTTC; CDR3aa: CSVELGQETQYF
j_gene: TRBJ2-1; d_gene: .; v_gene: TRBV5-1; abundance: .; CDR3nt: TGCGCCAGCAGCCTAGGAGTTGGGGGAAATGAGCAGTTCTTC; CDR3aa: CASSLGVGGNEQFF
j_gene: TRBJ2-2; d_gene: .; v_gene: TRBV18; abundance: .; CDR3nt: TGTGCCAGCTCACCACTGGGAGGGAACACCGGGGAGCTGTTTTTT; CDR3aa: CASSPLGGNTGELFF
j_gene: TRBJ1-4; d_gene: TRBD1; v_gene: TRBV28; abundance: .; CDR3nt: TGTGCCAGCAGTTCCGACAGGGTCTTTGAAAAACTGTTTTTT; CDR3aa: CASSSDRVFEKLFF
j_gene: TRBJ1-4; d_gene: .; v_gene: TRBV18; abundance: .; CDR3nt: TGTGCCAGCTCCCCTAATGAAAAACTGTTTTTT; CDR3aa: CASSPNEKLFF
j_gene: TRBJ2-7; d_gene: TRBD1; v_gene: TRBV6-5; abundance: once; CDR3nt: TGTGCCAGCAGTTACTGGGAGGGACAGGGGTCGGCCGAGCAGTACTTC; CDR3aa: CASSYWEGQGSAEQYF
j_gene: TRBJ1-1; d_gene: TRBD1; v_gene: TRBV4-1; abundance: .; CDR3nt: TGCGCCAGCAGCCAAGACGGGACAGCGAAAGCTTTCTTT; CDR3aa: CASSQDGTAKAFF
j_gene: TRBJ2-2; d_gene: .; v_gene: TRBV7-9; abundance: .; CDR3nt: TGTGCCAGCAGCTTTAGGAGGCAGGCGTCCATGGGCACCGGGGAGCTGTTTTTT; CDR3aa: CASSFRRQASMGTGELFF
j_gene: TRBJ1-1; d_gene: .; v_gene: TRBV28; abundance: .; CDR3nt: TGTGCCAGCAGTTTGCTGGGGGTGTTAGCAGCTTTCTTT; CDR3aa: CASSLLGVLAAFF
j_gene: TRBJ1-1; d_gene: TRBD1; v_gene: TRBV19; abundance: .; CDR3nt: TGTGCCAGTAGGGTGGGATTTTGGAGGACAGGGCCCACTGAAGCTTTCTTT; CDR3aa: CASRVGFWRTGPTEAFF
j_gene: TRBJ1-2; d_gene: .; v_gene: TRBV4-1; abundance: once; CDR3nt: TGCGCCAGCAGCCAAGATAGAGACTATGGCTACACCTTC; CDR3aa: CASSQDRDYGYTF
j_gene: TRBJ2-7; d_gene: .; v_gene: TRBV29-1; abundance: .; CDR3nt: TGCAGCGTTGGGGGTAGGGGGTCCATCTACGAGCAGTACTTC; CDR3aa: CSVGGRGSIYEQYF
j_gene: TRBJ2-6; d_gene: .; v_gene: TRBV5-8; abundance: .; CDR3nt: TGTGCCAGCAGAGTGGGCCTAAACAGGGCTGGGGCCAACGTCCTGACTTTC; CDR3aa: CASRVGLNRAGANVLTF
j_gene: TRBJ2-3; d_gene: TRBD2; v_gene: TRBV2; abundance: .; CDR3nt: TGTGCCAGCAGTGAAATCCCGGTGATAGCGGGACAAAATACGCAGTATTTT; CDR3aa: CASSEIPVIAGQNTQYF
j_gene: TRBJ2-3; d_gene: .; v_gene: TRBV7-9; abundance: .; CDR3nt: TGTGCCAGCAGCCCCTATCCCGAGCGGGGCACAGATACGCAGTATTTT; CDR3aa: CASSPYPERGTDTQYF
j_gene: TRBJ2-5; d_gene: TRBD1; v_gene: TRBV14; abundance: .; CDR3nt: TGTGCCAGCAGCCGGACAGGGTGGGGGACCCAGTACTTC; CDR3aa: CASSRTGWGTQYF
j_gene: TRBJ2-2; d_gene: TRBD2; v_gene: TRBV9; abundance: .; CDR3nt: TGTGCCAGCAGCCTACATTTCGGGGCTAGCGGGAGCTCCGGGGAGCTGTTTTTT; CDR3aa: CASSLHFGASGSSGELFF
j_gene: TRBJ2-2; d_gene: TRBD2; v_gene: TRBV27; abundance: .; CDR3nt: TGTGCCAGCAGTCGCCTAGTGACTAGCGGGAGGGGGGCCGGGGAGCTGTTTTTT; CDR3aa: CASSRLVTSGRGAGELFF
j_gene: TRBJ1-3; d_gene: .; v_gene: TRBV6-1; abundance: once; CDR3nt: TGTGCCAGCAGTTCCGCGGGGGCTGGAAACACCATATATTTT; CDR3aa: CASSSAGAGNTIYF
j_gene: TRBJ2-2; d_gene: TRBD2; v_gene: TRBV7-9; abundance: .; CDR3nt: TGTGCCAGCACGGGTTTCAGGACTAGCGGGAGTACCGGGGAGCTGTTTTTT; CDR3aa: CASTGFRTSGSTGELFF
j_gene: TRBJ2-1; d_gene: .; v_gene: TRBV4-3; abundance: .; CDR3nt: TGCGCCAGCAGCCAAGATGGGGAAGGGTACAATGAGCAGTTCTTC; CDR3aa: CASSQDGEGYNEQFF
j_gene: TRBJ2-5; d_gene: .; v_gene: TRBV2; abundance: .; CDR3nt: TGTGCCAGCAGGGTCGGACTGTCGGAGACCCAGTACTTC; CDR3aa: CASRVGLSETQYF
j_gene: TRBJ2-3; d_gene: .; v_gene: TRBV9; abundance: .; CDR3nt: TGTGCCAGCAGCGTAGAGGGGAGTCGGGCAGATACGCAGTATTTT; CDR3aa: CASSVEGSRADTQYF
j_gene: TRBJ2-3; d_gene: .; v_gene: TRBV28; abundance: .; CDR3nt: TGTGCCAGCAGTTCGACAGGCGAGGTTTTGGATACGCAGTATTTT; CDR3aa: CASSSTGEVLDTQYF
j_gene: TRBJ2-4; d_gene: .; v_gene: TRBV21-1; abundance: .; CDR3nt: TGTGCCAGCAGAAAACGACAGGGGGCGAACATTCAGTACTTC; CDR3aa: CASRKRQGANIQYF
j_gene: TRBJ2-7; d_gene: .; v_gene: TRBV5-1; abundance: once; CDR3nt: TGCGCCAGCAGCTTGGGGCAGGGATTAAGCTCCTACGAGCAGTACTTC; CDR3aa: CASSLGQGLSSYEQYF
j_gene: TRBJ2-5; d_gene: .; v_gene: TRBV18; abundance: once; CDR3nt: TGTGCCAGCTCACCACCGGGGACCGAAGAGACCCAGTACTTC; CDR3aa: CASSPPGTEETQYF